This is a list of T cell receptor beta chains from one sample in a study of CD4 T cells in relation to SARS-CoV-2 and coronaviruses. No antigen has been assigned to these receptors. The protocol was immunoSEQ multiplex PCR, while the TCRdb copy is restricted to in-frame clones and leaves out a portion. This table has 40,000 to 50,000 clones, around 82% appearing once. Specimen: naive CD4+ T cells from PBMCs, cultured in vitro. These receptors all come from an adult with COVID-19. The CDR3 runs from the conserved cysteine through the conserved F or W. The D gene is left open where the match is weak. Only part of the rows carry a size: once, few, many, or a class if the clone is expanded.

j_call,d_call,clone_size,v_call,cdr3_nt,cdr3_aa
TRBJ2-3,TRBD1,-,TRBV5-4,TGTGCCAGCAGCTTGGCGGACAGGAGCACAGATACGCAGTATTTT,CASSLADRSTDTQYF
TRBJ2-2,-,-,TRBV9,TGTGCCAGCAGCGTAGTTGGCGGGGAGCTGTTTTTT,CASSVVGGELFF
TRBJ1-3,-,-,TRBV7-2,TGTGCCAGCAGCTCACAAGGACGGGCTGGAAACACCATATATTTT,CASSSQGRAGNTIYF
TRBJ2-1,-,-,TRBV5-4,TGTGCCAGCAGCTTTCCAATTTCCGGGGGAGAGAATGAGCAGTTCTTC,CASSFPISGGENEQFF
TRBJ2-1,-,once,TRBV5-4,TGTGCCAGCAGTTCCGCGACGACAGGAGCCTACAATGAGCAGTTCTTC,CASSSATTGAYNEQFF
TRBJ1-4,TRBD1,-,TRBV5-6,TGTGCCAGCAGCTTGCCGGGACAGGGACGCGGAAAACTGTTTTTT,CASSLPGQGRGKLFF
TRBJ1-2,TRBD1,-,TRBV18,TGTGCCAGCTCACCGCGGACAGGGAACTATGGCTACACCTTC,CASSPRTGNYGYTF
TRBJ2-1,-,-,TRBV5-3,TGTGCCAGAAGCCCACGCCTGGGGCGCCCACAGCAGTTCTTC,CARSPRLGRPQQFF
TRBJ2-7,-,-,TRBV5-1,TGCGCCAGCAGCCAATCACCACACGCTAGGACCTACGAGCAGTACTTC,CASSQSPHARTYEQYF
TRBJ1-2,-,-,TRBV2,TGTGCCAGCATGTCAGCTTTCACTAACTATGGCTACACCTTC,CASMSAFTNYGYTF
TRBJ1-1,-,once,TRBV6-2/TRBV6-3,TGTGCCAGCAGTGATTGGCGGTCTGAAGCTTTCTTT,CASSDWRSEAFF
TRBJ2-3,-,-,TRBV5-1,TGCGCCAGCAGCCCGGGACGCAGCACAGATACGCAGTATTTT,CASSPGRSTDTQYF
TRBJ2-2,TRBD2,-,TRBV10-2,TGCGCCAGCAAGGCGGGGGACACCGGGGAGCTGTTTTTT,CASKAGDTGELFF
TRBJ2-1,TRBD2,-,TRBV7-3,TGTGCCAGCAGCACCGGGACTAGCGGGAGAAATGAGCAGTTCTTC,CASSTGTSGRNEQFF
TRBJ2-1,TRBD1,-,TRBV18,TGTGCCAGCTCACAGGGACAGGGGTATTACAATGAGCAGTTCTTC,CASSQGQGYYNEQFF
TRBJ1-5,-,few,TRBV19,TGTGCCAGTAGTGAAAGGGACACCTCGAATCAGCCCCAGCATTTT,CASSERDTSNQPQHF
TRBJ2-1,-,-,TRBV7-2,TGTGCCAGCAGCTTCTCCTTTACAGGCCAGTTCGAGCAGTTCTTC,CASSFSFTGQFEQFF